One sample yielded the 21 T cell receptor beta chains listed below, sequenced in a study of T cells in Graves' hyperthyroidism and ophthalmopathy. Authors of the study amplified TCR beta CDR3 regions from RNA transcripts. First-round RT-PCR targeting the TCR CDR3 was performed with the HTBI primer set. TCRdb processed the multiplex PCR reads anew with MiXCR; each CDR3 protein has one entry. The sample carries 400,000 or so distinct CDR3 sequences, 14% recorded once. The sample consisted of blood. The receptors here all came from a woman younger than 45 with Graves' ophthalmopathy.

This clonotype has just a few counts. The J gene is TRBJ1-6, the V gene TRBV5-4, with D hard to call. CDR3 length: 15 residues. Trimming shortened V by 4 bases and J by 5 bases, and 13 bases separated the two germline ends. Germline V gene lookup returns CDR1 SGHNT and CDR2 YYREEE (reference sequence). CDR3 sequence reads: CASSLDRTHNSPLHF. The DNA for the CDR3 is TGTGCCAGCAGCCTGGATAGGACCCATAATTCACCCCTCCACTTT. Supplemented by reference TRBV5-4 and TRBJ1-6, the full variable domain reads ETGVTQSPTHLIKTRGQQVTLRCSSQSGHNTVSWYQQALGQGPQFIFQYYREEENGRGNFPPRFSGLQFPNYSSELNVNALELDDSALYLCASSLDRTHNSPLHFGNGTRLTVT.

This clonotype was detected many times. The CDR3 sequence is CASIQYPMNTEAFF. The CDR3 region has the DNA TGTGCCAGTATACAGTACCCTATGAACACTGAAGCTTTCTTT. This sequence joins TRBV28 and TRBJ1-1; no definite D call. The germline V and J ends were trimmed by 9 bases and 0 bases, with 14 bases remaining between them. Germline CDR1 MDHEN, CDR2 SYDVKM. The CDR3 length is 14 residues.

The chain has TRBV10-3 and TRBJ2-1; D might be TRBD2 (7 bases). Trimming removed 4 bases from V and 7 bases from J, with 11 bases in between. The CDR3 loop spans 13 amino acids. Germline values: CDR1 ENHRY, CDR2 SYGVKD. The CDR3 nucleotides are TGTGCCATCAGTGCGGCGGGGGCTAATGAGCAGTTCTTC. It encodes CAISAAGANEQFF.

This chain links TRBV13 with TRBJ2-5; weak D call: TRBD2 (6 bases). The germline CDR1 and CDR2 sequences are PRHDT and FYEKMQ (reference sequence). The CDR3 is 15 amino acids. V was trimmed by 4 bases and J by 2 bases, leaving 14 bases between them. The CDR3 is CASSYRGFHQETQYF. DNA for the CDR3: TGTGCCAGCAGCTACCGGGGGTTCCATCAAGAGACCCAGTACTTC.

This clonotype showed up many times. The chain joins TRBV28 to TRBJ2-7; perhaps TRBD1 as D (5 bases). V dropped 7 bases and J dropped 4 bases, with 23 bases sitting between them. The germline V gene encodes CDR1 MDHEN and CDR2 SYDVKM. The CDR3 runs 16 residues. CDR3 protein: CASNLRTPNLRYEQYF. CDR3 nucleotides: TGTGCCAGCAATCTGCGGACACCGAACCTTAGGTACGAGCAGTACTTC.

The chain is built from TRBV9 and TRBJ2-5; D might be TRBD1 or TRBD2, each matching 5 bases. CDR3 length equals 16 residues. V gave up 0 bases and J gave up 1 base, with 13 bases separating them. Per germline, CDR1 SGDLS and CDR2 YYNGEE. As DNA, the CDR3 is TGTGCCAGCAGCGTAGGTGGGGACGGGATCCAAGAGACCCAGTACTTC. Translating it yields CASSVGGDGIQETQYF.

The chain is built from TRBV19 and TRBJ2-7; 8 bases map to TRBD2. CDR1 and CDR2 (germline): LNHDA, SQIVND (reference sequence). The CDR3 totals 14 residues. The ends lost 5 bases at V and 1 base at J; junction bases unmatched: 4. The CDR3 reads CASSSERGSYEQYF. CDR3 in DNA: TGTGCCAGTAGTTCGGAGCGGGGGTCCTACGAGCAGTACTTC. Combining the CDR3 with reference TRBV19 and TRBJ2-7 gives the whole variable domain DGGITQSPKYLFRKEGQNVTLSCEQNLNHDAMYWYRQDPGQGLRLIYYSQIVNDFQKGDIAEGYSVSREKKESFPLTVTSAQKNPTAFYLCASSSERGSYEQYFGPGTRLTVT.

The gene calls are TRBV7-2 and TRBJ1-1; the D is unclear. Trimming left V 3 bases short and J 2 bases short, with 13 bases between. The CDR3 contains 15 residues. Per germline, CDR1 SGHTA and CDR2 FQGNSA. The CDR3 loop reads CASSFEGLSNTEAFF. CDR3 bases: TGTGCCAGCAGCTTCGAAGGGTTGAGTAACACTGAAGCTTTCTTT.

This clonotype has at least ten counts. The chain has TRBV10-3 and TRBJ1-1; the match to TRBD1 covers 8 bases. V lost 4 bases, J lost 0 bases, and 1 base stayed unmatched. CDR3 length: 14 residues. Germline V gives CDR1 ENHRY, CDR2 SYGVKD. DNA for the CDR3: TGTGCCATCAGTGGGACAGGGATGAACACTGAAGCTTTCTTT. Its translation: CAISGTGMNTEAFF.

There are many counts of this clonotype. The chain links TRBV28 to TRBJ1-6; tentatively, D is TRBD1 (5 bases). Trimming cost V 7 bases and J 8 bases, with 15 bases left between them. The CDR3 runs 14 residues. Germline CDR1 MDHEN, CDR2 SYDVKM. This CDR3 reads CASMGQGGDSPLHF. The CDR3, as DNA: TGTGCCAGCATGGGGCAGGGAGGGGATTCACCCCTCCACTTT.

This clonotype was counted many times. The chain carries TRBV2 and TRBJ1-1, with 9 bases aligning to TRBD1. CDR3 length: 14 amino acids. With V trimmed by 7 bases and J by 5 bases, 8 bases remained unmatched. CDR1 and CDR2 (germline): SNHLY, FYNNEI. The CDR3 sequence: CASTLTGGWTEAFF. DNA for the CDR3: TGTGCCAGCACTCTGACAGGGGGGTGGACTGAAGCTTTCTTT.

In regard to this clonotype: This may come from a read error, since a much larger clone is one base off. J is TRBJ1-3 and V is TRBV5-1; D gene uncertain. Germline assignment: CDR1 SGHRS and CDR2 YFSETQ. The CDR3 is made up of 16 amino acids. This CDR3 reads CASGLAPTTSGNTIYF. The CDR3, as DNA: TGCGCCAGCGGCTTGGCTCCCACCACCTCTGGAAACACCATATATTTT. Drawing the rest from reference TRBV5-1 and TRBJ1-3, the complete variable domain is KAGVTQTPRYLIKTRGQQVTLSCSPISGHRSVSWYQQTPGQGLQFLFEYFSETQRNKGNFPGRFSGRQFSNSRSEMNVSTLELGDSALYLCASGLAPTTSGNTIYFGEGSWLTVV.

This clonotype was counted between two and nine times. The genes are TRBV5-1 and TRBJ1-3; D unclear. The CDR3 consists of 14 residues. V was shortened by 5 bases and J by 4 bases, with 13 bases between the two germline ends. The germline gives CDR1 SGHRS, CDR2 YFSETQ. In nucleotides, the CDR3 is TGCGCCAGCAGTCCGGACCCCGTAGGAAACACCATATATTTT. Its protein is CASSPDPVGNTIYF.

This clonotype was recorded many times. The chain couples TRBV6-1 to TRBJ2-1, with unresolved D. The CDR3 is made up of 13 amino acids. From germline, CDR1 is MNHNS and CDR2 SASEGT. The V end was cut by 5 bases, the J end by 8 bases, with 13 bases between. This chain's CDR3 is CASSSPRWDEQFF. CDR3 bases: TGTGCCAGCAGTTCGCCACGGTGGGATGAGCAGTTCTTC.

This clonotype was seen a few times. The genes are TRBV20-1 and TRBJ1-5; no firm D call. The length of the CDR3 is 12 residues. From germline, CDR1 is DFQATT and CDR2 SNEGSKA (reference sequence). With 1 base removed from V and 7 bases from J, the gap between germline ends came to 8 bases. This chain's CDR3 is CSARGSGQPQHF. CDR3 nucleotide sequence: TGCAGTGCTAGAGGTTCGGGGCAGCCCCAGCATTTT.

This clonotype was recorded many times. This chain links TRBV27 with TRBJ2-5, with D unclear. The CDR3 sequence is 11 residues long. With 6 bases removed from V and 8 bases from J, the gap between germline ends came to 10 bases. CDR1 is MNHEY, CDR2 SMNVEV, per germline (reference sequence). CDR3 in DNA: TGTGCCAGCAGACTCGATAGAACCCAGTACTTC. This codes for CASRLDRTQYF.

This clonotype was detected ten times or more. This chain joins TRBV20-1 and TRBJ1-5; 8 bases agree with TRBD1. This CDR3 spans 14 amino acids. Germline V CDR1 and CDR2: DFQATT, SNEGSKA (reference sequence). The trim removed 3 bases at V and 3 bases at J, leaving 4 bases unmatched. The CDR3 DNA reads TGCAGTGCTAGGGACAGGGCTACCAATCAGCCCCAGCATTTT. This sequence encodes CSARDRATNQPQHF.

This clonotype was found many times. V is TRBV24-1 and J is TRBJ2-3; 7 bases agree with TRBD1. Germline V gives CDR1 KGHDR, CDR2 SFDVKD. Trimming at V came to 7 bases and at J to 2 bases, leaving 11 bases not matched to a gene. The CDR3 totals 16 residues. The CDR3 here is CATSLTGQSTTDTQYF. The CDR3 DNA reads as TGTGCCACCAGCCTCACGGGACAGTCGACCACAGATACGCAGTATTTT.

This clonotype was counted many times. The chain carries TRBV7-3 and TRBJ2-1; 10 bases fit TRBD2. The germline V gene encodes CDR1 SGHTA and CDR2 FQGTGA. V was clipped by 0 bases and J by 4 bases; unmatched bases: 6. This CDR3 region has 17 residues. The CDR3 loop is CASSLTFTSGKYNEQFF. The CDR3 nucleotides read TGTGCCAGCAGCTTAACGTTTACTAGCGGGAAATACAATGAGCAGTTCTTC.

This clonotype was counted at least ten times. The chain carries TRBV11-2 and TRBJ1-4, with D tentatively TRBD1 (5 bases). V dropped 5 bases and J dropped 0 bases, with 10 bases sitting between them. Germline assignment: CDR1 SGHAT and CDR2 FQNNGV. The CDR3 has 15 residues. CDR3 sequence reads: CASSTDSPTNEKLFF. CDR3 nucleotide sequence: TGTGCCAGCAGCACCGACAGCCCAACTAATGAAAAACTGTTTTTT.

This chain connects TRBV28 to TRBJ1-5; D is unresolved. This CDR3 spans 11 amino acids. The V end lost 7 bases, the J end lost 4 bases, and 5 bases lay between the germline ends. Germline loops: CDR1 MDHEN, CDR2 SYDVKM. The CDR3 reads CASNRNQPQHF. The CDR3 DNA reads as TGTGCCAGCAACCGTAATCAGCCCCAGCATTTT.